The rows below give T cell receptor beta chains drawn from one sample of a study of blood T cell repertoires in COVID-19. Some clones are missing from TCRdb's copy, which holds only in-frame ones; the method was immunoSEQ multiplex PCR. The table has approximately 88,000 clones, 75% to 85% seen once. Input material: peripheral blood. These receptor sequences come from a woman of 80 years or more with acute or convalescent COVID-19. The conserved cysteine and the conserved F or W are not part of the CDR3 here.

j_gene | v_gene | CDR3aa
TRBJ1-1 | TRBV6-5 | ASSLHRNTEAF
TRBJ2-3 | TRBV20-1 | SASDRSGGDTQY
TRBJ2-1 | TRBV6-5 | ASIPPGLGYNEQF
TRBJ1-4 | TRBV15 | ATSRGGRNEKLF
TRBJ1-2 | TRBV15 | ATSKRQSNYGYT
TRBJ1-5 | TRBV10-1 | ASRATTGGQGPNRHQH
TRBJ2-5 | TRBV2 | ASSQLSGSPETQY
TRBJ2-7 | TRBV19 | ASSTDRREQY
TRBJ2-3 | TRBV9 | ASSVGQYQRTDTQY
TRBJ1-5 | TRBV2 | ASSEGRRNQPQH
TRBJ2-7 | TRBV5-1 | ASSETGGHTYEQY
TRBJ1-1 | TRBV11-3 | ASSFAGARPMEAF
TRBJ2-1 | TRBV5-1 | ASSPPTSGTYNEQF
TRBJ2-2 | TRBV19 | ASRGADTNTGELF
TRBJ1-1 | TRBV10-1 | ASRTAKNTEAF
TRBJ2-5 | TRBV11-2 | ASSLLGQGGSQY
TRBJ2-1 | TRBV7-3 | ASSNTGSEQF
TRBJ1-2 | TRBV9 | ASSVAGSRFHGYT
TRBJ2-1 | TRBV15 | ATSRARSSYNEQF
TRBJ2-2 | TRBV6-6 | ASIPGNAGELF
TRBJ2-1 | TRBV4-1 | ASSQGQVNNEQF
TRBJ2-1 | TRBV6-5 | ASGGGRRNEQF
TRBJ2-1 | TRBV27 | ASSLMPSGYNEQF
TRBJ1-5 | TRBV7-8 | ASSSRQGHSNQPQH
TRBJ2-7 | TRBV7-3 | ASSLTGGASGEQY
TRBJ1-6 | TRBV28 | ASRGRLSSPLH
TRBJ1-3 | TRBV11-2 | ASSPRTVWNSGNTIY
TRBJ1-6 | TRBV25-1 | ASRVQSGLDSPLH
TRBJ2-1 | TRBV7-2 | ASSVTGTSGFEQF
TRBJ1-5 | TRBV16 | ASSLWASNQPQH
TRBJ1-2 | TRBV5-1 | ASSLVGTGEGEGYT
TRBJ2-1 | TRBV18 | ASSPVYNEQF
TRBJ1-1 | TRBV6-5 | ASSSSDRGSF
TRBJ2-1 | TRBV6-2/TRBV6-3 | ASSARTGRRSYNEQF
TRBJ2-1 | TRBV2 | ASSGGLAGGVEQF
TRBJ1-2 | TRBV7-8 | ASSSVGGYYGYT
TRBJ2-2 | TRBV2 | ASSLDRANTGELF
TRBJ2-3 | TRBV18 | ASSEGQLSTDTQY
TRBJ1-1 | TRBV5-4 | ASSRQPNTEAF
TRBJ2-4 | TRBV5-4 | ASSADRLAKNIQY
TRBJ2-5 | TRBV18 | ASSPLREETQY
TRBJ1-1 | TRBV18 | ASSPSVNTEAF